This TCR beta chain originates from a study of technical replicates of blood from a handful of donors. The CDR3 is 14 amino acids. The V gene lost 4 bases and the J gene lost 4 bases, with 13 bases spanning the gap. Germline V gives CDR1 SGDLS, CDR2 YYNGEE. The data were produced by immunoSEQ multiplex PCR, yet TCRdb's version contains in-frame clones alone and is incomplete. The sample lists about 100,000 clones, around 96% occurring once. The sample was T cells isolated from PBMCs. This chain links TRBV9 with TRBJ2-3; possible D gene TRBD1, 5 bases. The clonotype was recovered from a human donor in good health. The chain's CDR3 is CASSFDSTPDTQYF. The CDR3 nucleotides read TGTGCCAGCAGCTTCGACAGTACTCCAGATACGCAGTATTTT.